Shown below are 6 T cell receptor beta chains from a single sample sequenced in a study of OX40 agonist ivuxolimab in advanced cancers. This table comes from immunoSEQ multiplex PCR, and its TCRdb copy is limited to in-frame clones, with some not included. The sample includes 80,000 or so clones, around 86% seen only once; the top ten take approximately 7.7%. The sample in question was CD4+ or CD8+ T cells sorted from blood, obtained in a trial of the OX40 agonist ivuxolimab. The receptors shown here come from an adult with an advanced solid tumor such as melanoma, head and neck, liver or kidney cancer.

The chain combines TRBV7-8 with TRBJ1-2; unclear D gene. The CDR3 has 12 amino acids. V lost 2 bases, J lost 2 bases, and 3 bases lay in between. The germline V gene has CDR1 SGHVS and CDR2 FQNEAQ. The CDR3 reads CASSLQNYGYTF. The CDR3 DNA follows: TGTGCCAGCAGCTTACAGAACTATGGCTACACCTTC.

The chain is built from TRBV19 and TRBJ2-3, with D possibly called TRBD1 or TRBD2 (5 bases each). V was clipped by 7 bases and J by 4 bases, with 21 bases between them. Germline V gene data show CDR1 as LNHDA and CDR2 as SQIVND (reference sequence). The CDR3 length is 16 residues. DNA of the CDR3: TGTGCCAGTAATCTGGCCGGGGCTGGTACCCCAGATACGCAGTATTTT. Amino acids: CASNLAGAGTPDTQYF.

The gene calls are TRBV9 and TRBJ2-1, with 16 bases lining up with TRBD2. With 3 bases clipped from V and 1 base from J, the junction kept 10 bases outside the gene matches. Germline assignment: CDR1 SGDLS and CDR2 YYNGEE. The CDR3 spans 20 residues. The CDR3 DNA reads TGTGCCAGCAGCGCAGATACGGGACTAGCGGGGGGGCGATCCTACAATGAGCAGTTCTTC. Translated, it gives CASSADTGLAGGRSYNEQFF. The full variable domain, with the rest looked up from reference TRBV9 and TRBJ2-1, is DSGVTQTPKHLITATGQRVTLRCSPRSGDLSVYWYQQSLDQGLQFLIQYYNGEERAKGNILERFSAQQFPDLHSELNLSSLELGDSALYFCASSADTGLAGGRSYNEQFFGPGTRLTVL.

J is TRBJ2-7 and V is TRBV27; tentative D call: TRBD2 (5 bases). Deletions cut 3 bases from V and 1 base from J, with 10 bases between. The CDR3 consists of 14 residues. Germline loops: CDR1 MNHEY, CDR2 SMNVEV (reference sequence). CDR3 amino acids: CASSFAPGSYEQYF. The CDR3 DNA reads as TGTGCCAGCAGTTTTGCCCCGGGATCCTACGAGCAGTACTTC.

This clone was picked up one time. The chain couples TRBV5-4 to TRBJ1-1; no clear D gene. The CDR3 length is 13 residues. Trimming took 0 bases from V and 10 from J, leaving 13 bases between them. Germline CDR1 SGHNT, CDR2 YYREEE (reference sequence). The CDR3 region has the DNA TGTGCCAGCAGCTTGGGCCCTAATATCGCAGCTTTCTTT. Translated, it gives CASSLGPNIAAFF.

The V call is TRBV7-2, the J call TRBJ1-1, with a tentative D call TRBD1 (5 bases). The length of the CDR3 is 14 residues. CDR1 is SGHTA and CDR2 is FQGNSA in the germline V gene. Trimming took off 5 bases at V and 0 bases at J, with 10 bases between the two ends. The CDR3 bases are TGTGCCAGCAGCCCGGGGCTCCTGAACACTGAAGCTTTCTTT. Amino acid sequence: CASSPGLLNTEAFF.